This TCR beta chain was profiled in a study of brain T cells in children with intractable seizures. On this clone: No antigen is known for it.

Time point indicated: blood from clinic visit 5 months post-surgery; TSC patient then seizure free. Only cases whose brain tissue showed the highest T cell transcript signatures were sequenced. Patients received at least one anti-epileptic drug before surgery. V lost 6 bases to trimming and J lost 0 bases; unmatched junction nucleotides: 8. CDR3 length equals 15 residues. Germline CDR1 reads SQVTM; CDR2 reads ANQGSEA. Libraries were prepared by immunoSEQ multiplex PCR; TCRdb keeps only in-frame clonotypes and omits some of them. The sample consists of about 340,000 clones, about 93% of them appearing once. Study-wide results and limits: HCMV serostatus was not known, and viral specificity came from CDR3 similarity only. Clones missing pre-surgery may reflect undersampling of that blood sample.

The material sequenced was peripheral blood, taken less than 6 months after surgery. The chain carries TRBV29-1 and TRBJ1-3; 7 bases map to TRBD1. The clonotype comes from a boy under two years old with tuberous sclerosis and intractable seizures. CDR3 sequence reads: CSVTDRDLSGNTIYF. In nucleotides, the CDR3 is TGCAGCGTGACCGACAGGGACCTCTCTGGAAACACCATATATTTT.